This TCR beta chain is from a study of blood T cell repertoires in COVID-19. Overall study context: T cells, B-cell-depleted T cells, or PBMCs provided the cDNA or gDNA that served as material.

In the study's own analysis: Nucleated cell counts were estimated from reference gene primer amplification. Assay used: immunoSEQ multiplex PCR; TCRdb lists only in-frame clones, some missing. V, J and clone size are taken as reported in that table, and D and trimming were inferred from the DNA itself. The sample carries 170,000 or so clones, roughly 80% recorded once. The germline gives CDR1 SGHNT, CDR2 YENEEA. The CDR3 is made up of 13 amino acids. V lost 2 bases to trimming and J lost 5 bases, with 9 bases between them. The sample was peripheral blood. The origin of this receptor is a human donor in a cohort sampled during active COVID-19. The gene calls are TRBV11-3 and TRBJ2-5; D call uncertain. The CDR3, as DNA: TGTGCCAGCAGCTTAACAGTCCAGGAGACCCAGTACTTC. It codes for CASSLTVQETQYF. The variable domain in full, completed from reference TRBV11-3 and TRBJ2-5, reads EAGVVQSPRYKIIEKKQPVAFWCNPISGHNTLYWYLQNLGQGPELLIRYENEEAVDDSQLPKDRFSAERLKGVDSTLKIQPAELGDSAVYLCASSLTVQETQYFGPGTRLLVL.